Described below is a single T cell receptor beta chain sequence and its context. Its antigen is unidentified. J was trimmed by 7 bases and V by 2 bases; bases with no gene match: 4. The CDR3 runs 14 residues. Germline V gene lookup returns CDR1 SGHAT and CDR2 FQNNGV. Profiled with immunoSEQ multiplex PCR; TCRdb holds only in-frame clones, not every one. The table includes more than 150,000 clones, about nine tenths detected once. These data belong to a study of T cell responses to AZD1222 COVID-19 vaccine. Study outcomes and limitations: Females made up more of the donors, who were largely white British, and clonal diversity may have come out too low.

The receptor's source is an adult in good health. The rearrangement joins TRBV11-2 to TRBJ1-2; 10 positions match TRBD1. Sequences were derived from peripheral blood, sampled on day 0 of MenACWY control vaccination. CDR3 amino acids: CASSLRTGGPGYTF. DNA of the CDR3: TGTGCCAGCAGCTTAAGGACAGGGGGTCCTGGCTACACCTTC.